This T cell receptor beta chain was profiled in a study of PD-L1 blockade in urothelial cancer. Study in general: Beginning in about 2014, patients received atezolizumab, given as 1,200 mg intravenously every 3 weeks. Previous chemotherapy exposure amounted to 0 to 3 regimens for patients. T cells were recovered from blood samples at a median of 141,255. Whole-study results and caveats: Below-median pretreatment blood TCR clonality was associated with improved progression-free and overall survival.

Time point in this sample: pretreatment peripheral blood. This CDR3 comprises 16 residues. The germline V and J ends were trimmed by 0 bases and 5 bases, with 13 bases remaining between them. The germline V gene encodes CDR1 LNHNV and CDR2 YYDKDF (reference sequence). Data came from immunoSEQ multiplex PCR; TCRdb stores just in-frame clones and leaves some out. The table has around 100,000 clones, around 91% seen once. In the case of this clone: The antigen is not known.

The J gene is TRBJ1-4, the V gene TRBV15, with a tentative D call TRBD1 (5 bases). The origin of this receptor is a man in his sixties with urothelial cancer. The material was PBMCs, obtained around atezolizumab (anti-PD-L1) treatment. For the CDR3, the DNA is TGTGCCACCAGCAGAGAGACGGGGGTGACGAATGAAAAACTGTTTTTT. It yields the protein CATSRETGVTNEKLFF.